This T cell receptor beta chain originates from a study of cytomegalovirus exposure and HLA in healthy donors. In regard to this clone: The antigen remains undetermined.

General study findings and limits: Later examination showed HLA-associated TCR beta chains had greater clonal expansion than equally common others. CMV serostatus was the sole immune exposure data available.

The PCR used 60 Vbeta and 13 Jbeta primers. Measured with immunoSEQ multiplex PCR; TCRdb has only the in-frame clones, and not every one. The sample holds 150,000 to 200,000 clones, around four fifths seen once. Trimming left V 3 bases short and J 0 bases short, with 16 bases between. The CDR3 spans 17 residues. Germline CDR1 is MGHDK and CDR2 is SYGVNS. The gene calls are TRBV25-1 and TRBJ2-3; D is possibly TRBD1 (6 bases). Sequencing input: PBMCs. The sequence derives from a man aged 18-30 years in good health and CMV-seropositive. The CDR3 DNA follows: TGTGCCAGCAGTGACACAGGGTATCGCCCCAGCACAGATACGCAGTATTTT. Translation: CASSDTGYRPSTDTQYF.